The 27 T cell receptor beta chains in this list originate from one sample, sequenced in a study of T cells after yellow fever vaccination. TCRdb analysed the 5' RACE reads with MiXCR anew, one entry per CDR3 protein. The sample includes 250,000 to 350,000 distinct CDR3 sequences, around 7% seen only once; the top ten take around 17%. Sequencing used PBMCs, obtained roughly seven weeks after the first yellow fever vaccination. All receptors come from a young man who received the YFV17D yellow fever vaccine.

This clonotype was found many times. The genes are TRBV7-3 and TRBJ2-1; tentative D call: TRBD2 (6 bases). CDR1 and CDR2 from the germline V gene are SGHTA and FQGTGA. Trimming left V 4 bases short and J 10 bases short, with 14 bases between. The CDR3 totals 13 residues. As DNA, the CDR3 is TGTGCCAGCAGCTCTGGGACTGGCCGGGAGCAGTTCTTC. Amino acids: CASSSGTGREQFF. The full variable domain, rest sourced from reference TRBV7-3 and TRBJ2-1, is GAGVSQTPSNKVTEKGKYVELRCDPISGHTALYWYRQSLGQGPEFLIYFQGTGAADDSGLPNDRFFAVRPEGSVSTLKIQRTERGDSAVYLCASSSGTGREQFFGPGTRLTVL.

This clonotype was detected only a few times. The CDR3 DNA follows: TGTGCCAGCAACCCAGAAGGGGCCAACGTCCTGACTTTC. This translates into CASNPEGANVLTF. The V call is TRBV6-2 or TRBV6-3, the J call TRBJ2-6, with unresolved D. Trimming took off 7 bases at V and 4 bases at J, with 8 bases between the two ends. The CDR3 has 13 residues. CDR1 and CDR2 (germline): MNHEY, SVGEGT.

The rearrangement joins TRBV21-1 to TRBJ1-6. TRBV21-1 constitutes a pseudogene. This CDR3 comprises 14 residues. CDR3 nucleotides: TGTGCCAGCAGCCGTCGGAGGGGCAATTCACCCCTCCACTTT. It translates to CASSRRRGNSPLHF.

The chain combines TRBV12-3 or TRBV12-4 with TRBJ1-1; D ambiguous. The CDR3 is 10 residues long. V dropped 6 bases and J dropped 12 bases, with 11 bases sitting between them. The CDR3 nucleotides read TGTGCCAGCAGCAACCGAATAACTTTCTTT. Its translation is CASSNRITFF.

This clonotype was seen a handful of times. The gene calls are TRBV5-5 and TRBJ2-5, with 7 bases aligning to TRBD1. This CDR3 is 13 amino acids long. CDR1 SGHKS and CDR2 YYEKEE come from the germline V gene (reference sequence). V lost 4 bases, J lost 2 bases, and 2 bases stayed unmatched. CDR3 DNA: TGTGCCAGCAGCACGACAGGGCAAGAGACCCAGTACTTC. Translating it yields CASSTTGQETQYF.

This clonotype occurred a few times. The chain has TRBV19 and TRBJ2-3; D gene uncertain. V was clipped by 8 bases and J by 10 bases, with 19 bases between them. The CDR3 extends over 13 amino acids. CDR1 is LNHDA and CDR2 is SQIVND in the germline V gene (reference sequence). The CDR3: CASRPFGADAQYF. The CDR3 region has the DNA TGTGCCAGTCGTCCCTTCGGTGCTGATGCGCAGTATTTT.

This clonotype was observed a handful of times. This chain uses TRBV7-2 with TRBJ2-1, with TRBD1 as a possible D gene (5 bases). Trimming left V 1 base short and J 7 bases short, with 14 bases between. Germline V lookup: CDR1 SGHTA, CDR2 FQGNSA. This CDR3 comprises 15 residues. As DNA, the CDR3 is TGTGCCAGCAGCTTAGAGGGGCATCTAAGGAATGAGCAGTTCTTC. Amino acids: CASSLEGHLRNEQFF.

This clonotype appeared a few times. The V gene is TRBV7-9, the J gene TRBJ2-1, with TRBD2 matching 9 bases. Germline V gene data show CDR1 as SEHNR and CDR2 as FQNEAQ (reference sequence). The V and J ends lost 5 bases and 10 bases, in that order; junction bases with no gene match: 0. The length of the CDR3 is 11 residues. CDR3 coding DNA: TGTGCCAGCAGCGCGGGAGGGGAGCAGTTCTTC. Translated, it gives CASSAGGEQFF.

This clonotype was detected ten times or more. The J gene is TRBJ2-3, the V gene TRBV7-2; D ambiguous. The CDR3 is 14 residues long. Germline V gene sequence: CDR1 SGHTA, CDR2 FQGNSA. The V end lost 1 base, the J end lost 2 bases, and 7 bases lay between the germline ends. The CDR3 protein is CASSLDPITDTQYF. The CDR3 DNA reads TGTGCCAGCAGCTTAGATCCGATCACAGATACGCAGTATTTT. Filled out from reference TRBV7-2 and TRBJ2-3, the complete variable domain reads GAGVSQSPSNKVTEKGKDVELRCDPISGHTALYWYRQSLGQGLEFLIYFQGNSAPDKSGLPSDRFSAERTGGSVSTLTIQRTQQEDSAVYLCASSLDPITDTQYFGPGTRLTVL.

This clonotype was counted only a few times. V is TRBV5-1 and J is TRBJ1-3; 7 nucleotides agree with TRBD1. The CDR3 consists of 14 residues. Germline CDR1 reads SGHRS; CDR2 reads YFSETQ. Trimming removed 7 bases from V and 2 bases from J; junction bases left unmatched: 6. For the CDR3, the DNA is TGCGCCAGCTACTCCGGGACAGCTGGAAACACCATATATTTT. Protein: CASYSGTAGNTIYF.

This clonotype was seen repeatedly, ten times or more. The rearrangement uses TRBV4-1 and TRBJ2-5, with TRBD2 as a possible D gene (7 bases). Deletions cut 3 bases from V and 2 bases from J, with 13 bases between. This CDR3 is 15 amino acids long. Germline CDR1 reads MGHRA; CDR2 reads YSYEKL. CDR3 DNA: TGCGCCAGCAGCCAGGTAGGGGGACTACAAGAGACCCAGTACTTC. It is translated as CASSQVGGLQETQYF.

This clonotype was counted only a few times. The rearrangement uses TRBV5-1 and TRBJ2-1, with unresolved D. This CDR3 has 12 amino acids. The ends were cut back, 2 bases at V and 7 bases at J, with 7 bases in the middle. Germline CDR1 reads SGHRS; CDR2 reads YFSETQ. The DNA of the CDR3 is TGCGCCAGCAGCTTCGGATGGAATGAGCAGTTCTTC. It specifies CASSFGWNEQFF. The whole variable domain, filled in from reference TRBV5-1 and TRBJ2-1, reads KAGVTQTPRYLIKTRGQQVTLSCSPISGHRSVSWYQQTPGQGLQFLFEYFSETQRNKGNFPGRFSGRQFSNSRSEMNVSTLELGDSALYLCASSFGWNEQFFGPGTRLTVL.

This clonotype was observed many times. V and J are TRBV20-1 and TRBJ2-2; TRBD2 matches 8 bases. Germline V CDR1 and CDR2: DFQATT, SNEGSKA (reference sequence). The junction had 4 bases not matched to a gene; V was cut back by 2 bases and J by 2 bases. The CDR3 is 15 amino acids. The CDR3 region is CSARPSGLNTGELFF. Here the CDR3 DNA reads TGCAGTGCTAGACCTAGCGGGCTTAACACCGGGGAGCTGTTTTTT.

J is TRBJ2-7 and V is TRBV9; a possible D gene is TRBD2 (7 bases). The CDR3 contains 14 residues. Trimming removed 4 bases at V and 1 base at J, with 12 bases between. Looked up from germline, CDR1 is SGDLS and CDR2 is YYNGEE. The CDR3 sequence: CASSKGGESYEQYV. In DNA form, the CDR3 reads TGTGCCAGCAGCAAAGGGGGGGAATCCTACGAGCAGTACGTC.

This clonotype appeared a few times. This chain connects TRBV19 to TRBJ2-3, with 10 bases matching TRBD1. Per the germline V gene, CDR1 is LNHDA and CDR2 is SQIVND (reference sequence). The junction had 9 bases not matched to a gene; V was cut back by 6 bases and J by 0 bases. CDR3 length: 17 amino acids. The CDR3 loop reads CASRRDRGLSSTDTQYF. The DNA of the CDR3 is TGTGCCAGTAGAAGGGACAGGGGTTTATCTAGCACAGATACGCAGTATTTT.

In its sample, this clonotype was seen a few times. CDR3 region: CASSQPGSKHTGELFF. The CDR3, as DNA: TGCGCCAGCAGCCAGCCAGGGTCGAAGCACACCGGGGAGCTGTTTTTT. The rearrangement joins TRBV4-3 to TRBJ2-2; D is perhaps TRBD1 (5 bases). V lost 3 bases and J 3 bases, leaving 14 bases between the germline ends. Germline-derived CDR1 and CDR2 are LGHNA and YSLEER. The CDR3 extends over 16 amino acids.

The CDR3 coding sequence is TGTGCCAGCAGTTATTCGGGCGGCGATAATGAAAAACTGTTTTTT. This gives the protein CASSYSGGDNEKLFF. This rearrangement joins TRBV9 to TRBJ1-4; D is uncertain. This CDR3 region has 15 residues. The V and J ends lost 5 bases and 4 bases respectively, with 15 bases between them. Germline V lookup: CDR1 SGDLS, CDR2 YYNGEE.

There are a few counts of this clonotype. The rearrangement links TRBV5-1 to TRBJ2-7; D ambiguous. The V and J ends lost 5 bases and 1 base respectively, with 16 bases between them. This CDR3 comprises 15 residues. Germline V CDR1 and CDR2: SGHRS, YFSETQ. CDR3 loop: CASRSGPPTSYEQYF. The CDR3 nucleotides read TGCGCCAGCAGATCCGGACCGCCGACATCCTACGAGCAGTACTTC.

The rearrangement joins TRBV9 to TRBJ2-2, with D perhaps TRBD1 (6 bases). This CDR3 is 17 amino acids long. Trimming removed 4 bases at V and 0 bases at J, with 16 bases between. Germline values: CDR1 SGDLS, CDR2 YYNGEE. CDR3 DNA: TGTGCCAGCAGCCCCGGACAGATGGATACGAACACCGGGGAGCTGTTTTTT. This gives the protein CASSPGQMDTNTGELFF.

The chain couples TRBV7-2 to TRBJ2-4; 13 nucleotides agree with TRBD2. Germline CDR1 and CDR2: SGHTA and FQGNSA. This CDR3 has 17 residues. The J segment lost 4 bases and the V segment lost 5 bases, leaving 8 bases of the junction unmatched. CDR3 loop: CASSPPGLAGAKNIQYF. In DNA form, the CDR3 reads TGTGCCAGCAGCCCCCCCGGACTAGCGGGGGCGAAAAACATTCAGTACTTC.

The chain employs TRBV3-1 and TRBJ2-5; D remains unclear. This CDR3 has 13 amino acids. The V and J ends lost 0 bases and 7 bases respectively, with 9 bases between them. The germline CDR1 and CDR2 sequences are LGHDT and YNNKEL (reference sequence). Here the CDR3 DNA reads TGTGCCAGCAGCCAAGATCGGAGAGCGACCCAGTACTTC. Its protein product is CASSQDRRATQYF.

The sample holds a few counts of this clonotype. This chain links TRBV5-1 with TRBJ2-5; possibly TRBD2 for D (5 bases). Germline V CDR1 and CDR2: SGHRS, YFSETQ. V was trimmed by 3 bases and J by 3 bases, leaving 15 bases between them. The CDR3 covers 15 residues. The CDR3 nucleotides are TGCGCCAGCAGCTCGTTCCTAGCCGCGGAAGAGACCCAGTACTTC. Its protein product is CASSSFLAAEETQYF.

The sample holds a few counts of this clonotype. V gene TRBV6-5 combines with J gene TRBJ2-1, with 8 bases fitting TRBD1. CDR1 is MNHEY, CDR2 SVGAGI, per germline. Germline trimming cut 6 bases from V and 9 bases from J; bases unmatched to any gene: 10. The CDR3 covers 14 residues. The CDR3 coding sequence is TGTGCCAGCAGCTTATACCAGGGGGCGGGTGAGCAGTTCTTC. This codes for CASSLYQGAGEQFF.

This rearrangement joins TRBV20-1 to TRBJ1-1; D may be TRBD1 (6 bases). V lost 0 bases and J 4 bases, leaving 12 bases between the germline ends. The CDR3 is 14 amino acids. Germline CDR1 DFQATT, CDR2 SNEGSKA (reference sequence). The CDR3 sequence is CSARDPDRITEAFF. The CDR3 bases are TGCAGTGCTAGAGATCCGGACAGAATCACTGAAGCTTTCTTT.

This clonotype showed up many times. The chain employs TRBV5-8 and TRBJ1-4; weak D call: TRBD1 (6 bases). The CDR3 is made up of 15 amino acids. Trimming took 5 bases from V and 1 from J, leaving 12 bases between them. The germline CDR1 and CDR2 sequences are SGHTS and YDEGEE. DNA for the CDR3: TGTGCCAGCAGTCTTGGACAGCTAACTAATGAAAAACTGTTTTTT. Translated, it gives CASSLGQLTNEKLFF.

In its sample, this clonotype was seen a few times. The chain combines TRBV12-3 or TRBV12-4 with TRBJ2-3, with 13 bases matching TRBD2. J gave up 2 bases and V 4 bases, and 6 bases lay outside the gene matches. The CDR3 is 17 residues long. The CDR3 DNA sequence: TGTGCCAGCAGTTCCCCGACTAGCGGGGGGTTCACAGATACGCAGTATTTT. It specifies CASSSPTSGGFTDTQYF.

This rearrangement joins TRBV5-1 to TRBJ2-1; TRBD2 matches at 11 bases. The CDR3 runs 15 residues. Germline V lookup: CDR1 SGHRS, CDR2 YFSETQ. V lost 1 base, J lost 8 bases, and 5 bases stayed unmatched. The CDR3 nucleotides are TGCGCCAGCAGCTTGTTTAGCGGGGGGGCGGATGAGCAGTTCTTC. Encoded protein: CASSLFSGGADEQFF.